Sequencing of this T cell receptor (beta chain) was carried out in a study of blood T cells in healthy people across ages. Notes on the study in general: The study found more naive CD4+ cells and higher diversity in long-lived than aged donors.

The CDR3 is 17 residues long. V gave up 7 bases and J gave up 4 bases, with 24 bases separating them. CDR1 is SEHNR, CDR2 FQNEAQ, per germline (reference sequence). In its sample, this clonotype was seen a few times. What it binds is unknown. Sample-barcoded 5' priming and a J-beta primer mix drove a second PCR of about 6 to 12 cycles. TCRdb re-called the 5' RACE reads through MiXCR, storing one row per CDR3 protein. Counted here are 850,000 to 1,100,000 distinct CDR3 sequences, under 40% occurring once; the ten biggest clones make up around 12%. Individuals who donated were healthy Caucasians from Russia aged about 6 to 100. Ten milliliters of peripheral blood were drawn from each donor.

The sample consisted of blood. This clonotype was sampled from a man between 18 and 35 years old in good health. The chain couples TRBV7-9 to TRBJ2-3; D may be TRBD2 (5 bases). The CDR3 region has the DNA TGTGCCAGCACCGGACTGGGATCCCTCGTTAGTCCAGATACGCAGTATTTT. Its protein product is CASTGLGSLVSPDTQYF.